Sequencing of this T cell receptor beta chain was carried out in a study of cytomegalovirus exposure and HLA in healthy donors. As for the study in general: Per a later analysis, the approximately 690 first-cohort and some 110 validation repertoires shared one platform.

Trimming pared 5 bases from V and 3 bases from J, leaving 14 bases between. This CDR3 has 15 amino acids. CDR1 is MNHEY, CDR2 SMNVEV, per germline (reference sequence). Notes on this clone: Its specificity is not known.

This table comes from immunoSEQ multiplex PCR, and its TCRdb copy is limited to in-frame clones, with some not included. Of roughly 150,000 clones detected, around 81% appear once; the ten largest clones hold over 2%. Study results and limitations: According to a subsequent analysis, TCR clusters from the first cohort were inclined to appear together in the 90 to 150 validation repertoires. Most TCRs appeared rarely, but some public TCRs recurred in many donors. Cytomegalovirus-associated status was assigned to 164 TCR beta chains.

This TCR came from a man aged 30-40 years in good health and CMV-seropositive. The sample was PBMCs. This chain uses TRBV27 with TRBJ1-5; tentatively, D is TRBD1 (6 bases). The CDR3 sequence is CASSLRRQANQPQHF. CDR3 DNA sequence: TGTGCCAGCAGTCTCCGTCGACAGGCCAATCAGCCCCAGCATTTT.